This TCR beta chain was obtained from a study of cytomegalovirus exposure and HLA in healthy donors. Study-wide results and limits: In vitro work confirmed that a few CMV-associated chains recognize CMV antigens. While the bulk of TCR sequences proved rare, some public TCRs turned up in many donors.

A note on this clone: Its target is unknown.

This PCR relied on a set of 60 Vbeta primers and 13 Jbeta primers. Method: immunoSEQ multiplex PCR; TCRdb's copy keeps in-frame clones and lacks some. The repertoire holds under 250,000 clones, with over 80% as singletons. The CDR3 covers 14 residues. Germline V CDR1 and CDR2: LGHNA, YSLEER. J lost 1 base, V lost 3 bases, and 3 bases had no gene match. The rearrangement links TRBV4-3 to TRBJ2-7; 7 nucleotides match TRBD1. The clonotype originates from a woman between 45 and 65 years old in good health and CMV-seropositive. Sequencing was performed on PBMCs. The CDR3 here is CASSQRQGSYEQYF. For the CDR3, the DNA is TGCGCCAGCAGCCAGAGACAGGGATCCTACGAGCAGTACTTC.